A single sample gave rise to the 12 T cell receptor beta chains below, sequenced in a study of T cell repertoires in aging, cancer and after chemotherapy. Peripheral blood genomic DNA, not sorted cells or RNA, was the template. Multiplex touch-down PCR with TRB-A/B primers amplified rearranged V-D-J TRB sequences. TCRdb redid the calling of the multiplex PCR reads with MiXCR, one entry per CDR3 protein. This table has about 12,000 distinct CDR3 sequences, roughly 29% appearing once. Sequenced: blood. The receptors were gathered from a human donor in good health. The donor label of this sample is uncertain.

The chain links TRBV7-9 to TRBJ1-5, with 9 nucleotides matching TRBD1. The germline V gene has CDR1 SEHNR and CDR2 FQNEAQ (reference sequence). After removal of 5 bases from V and 6 bases from J, the junction contained 5 bases not matched to a gene. The CDR3 has 14 amino acids. The CDR3 protein is CASSKTGGFQPQHF. The DNA for the CDR3 is TGTGCCAGCAGCAAGACAGGGGGTTTTCAGCCCCAGCATTTT.

The chain couples TRBV18 to TRBJ1-1; 11 positions agree with TRBD1. Looked up from germline, CDR1 is KGHSH and CDR2 is LQKENI. Trimming removed 2 bases from V and 5 bases from J; junction bases left unmatched: 7. The CDR3 has 16 amino acids. CDR3 coding DNA: TGTGCCAGCTCACCAACCGACGGGACAGGGGGAACTGAAGCTTTCTTT. Residues: CASSPTDGTGGTEAFF.

V usage is TRBV30 and J usage is TRBJ1-5; D remains ambiguous. CDR1 is GTSNPN and CDR2 is SVGIG in the germline V gene (reference sequence). This CDR3 region has 13 residues. V was trimmed by 2 bases and J by 5 bases, leaving 10 bases between them. CDR3 in DNA: TGTGCCTGGAGTATAGGGCCGGATCAGCCCCAGCATTTT. Translation gives CAWSIGPDQPQHF.

This clonotype was seen a few times. CDR3 amino acids: CASTFLGGETQYF. The CDR3, as DNA: TGTGCCAGCACTTTCCTCGGGGGAGAGACCCAGTACTTC. The V call is TRBV6-5, the J call TRBJ2-5; TRBD2 might be the D (6 bases). This CDR3 region has 13 residues. V lost 7 bases and J 4 bases, leaving 13 bases between the germline ends. Germline V gene lookup returns CDR1 MNHEY and CDR2 SVGAGI.

This clonotype has just a few counts. This chain links TRBV29-1 with TRBJ1-6, with 7 bases aligning to TRBD1. J was trimmed by 8 bases and V by 0 bases; bases with no gene match: 7. The length of the CDR3 is 15 residues. Germline assignment: CDR1 SQVTM and CDR2 ANQGSEA. The CDR3 DNA is TGCAGCGTTGAAGATCCGAGGGGGCGGGATTCACCCCTCCACTTT. It encodes CSVEDPRGRDSPLHF.

In this sample, this clonotype turned up a few times. This rearrangement joins TRBV19 to TRBJ1-5, with D unresolved. Trimming left V 5 bases short and J 6 bases short, with 8 bases between. The length of the CDR3 is 12 residues. The germline CDR1 and CDR2 sequences are LNHDA and SQIVND (reference sequence). The CDR3 loop is CASSGGLQPQHF. CDR3 coding DNA: TGTGCCAGTAGTGGAGGTCTTCAGCCCCAGCATTTT.

Only a few counts were recorded for this clonotype. This chain joins TRBV7-6 and TRBJ2-3; D tentatively fits TRBD1 or TRBD2 (5 bases each). V gave up 0 bases and J gave up 4 bases, with 8 bases separating them. The CDR3 contains 14 residues. The germline V gene has CDR1 SGHVS and CDR2 FNYEAQ. This CDR3 is CASSLAGRADTQYF. The DNA for the CDR3 is TGTGCCAGCAGCTTAGCGGGACGGGCAGATACGCAGTATTTT.

This clonotype was counted between two and nine times. This chain uses TRBV19 with TRBJ2-2, with TRBD1 matching over 10 bases. V was clipped by 1 base and J by 6 bases; unmatched bases: 2. Germline CDR1 is LNHDA and CDR2 is SQIVND (reference sequence). The CDR3 spans 15 residues. The CDR3 reads CASSIGTGGPGELFF. The DNA for the CDR3 is TGTGCCAGTAGTATAGGGACAGGGGGGCCCGGGGAGCTGTTTTTT. The variable domain in full, with the rest retrieved from reference TRBV19 and TRBJ2-2, is DGGITQSPKYLFRKEGQNVTLSCEQNLNHDAMYWYRQDPGQGLRLIYYSQIVNDFQKGDIAEGYSVSREKKESFPLTVTSAQKNPTAFYLCASSIGTGGPGELFFGEGSRLTVL.

The chain uses TRBV5-6 and TRBJ1-6; 7 nucleotides line up with TRBD1. CDR3 length equals 15 residues. J gave up 14 bases and V 4 bases, and 15 bases lay outside the gene matches. The germline V gene encodes CDR1 SGHDT and CDR2 YYEEEE. CDR3 DNA sequence: TGTGCCAGCAGCGGGGGGACAGCAAGTATTTTAACCCTCCACTTT. Translating it yields CASSGGTASILTLHF.

In its sample, this clonotype was seen a few times. The chain employs TRBV10-3 and TRBJ1-1, with 9 bases matching TRBD1. Germline V gene sequence: CDR1 ENHRY, CDR2 SYGVKD. The length of the CDR3 is 15 residues. V trimming: 10 bases; J trimming: 4 bases; junction bases outside the gene matches: 13. CDR3 nucleotides: TGTGCCACGGACCGCGGGGGGGACAGGGTCACTGAAGCTTTCTTT. Its translation: CATDRGGDRVTEAFF.

In its sample, this clonotype was seen a few times. The chain has TRBV27 and TRBJ2-7; D remains unclear. Germline assignment: CDR1 MNHEY and CDR2 SMNVEV (reference sequence). The CDR3 totals 13 residues. Trimming removed 0 bases from V and 8 bases from J, with 11 bases in between. The CDR3 region is CASSLSPTRKQYF. CDR3 nucleotide sequence: TGTGCCAGCAGTTTATCTCCGACCCGAAAGCAGTACTTC.

The CDR3 region has the DNA TGTGCCAGCAGCTTGCAGGCAGGGGAAAGTGGCTACACCTTC. This gives the protein CASSLQAGESGYTF. The rearrangement joins TRBV5-5 to TRBJ1-2; tentatively, D is TRBD1 (6 bases). Deletions cut 1 base from V and 7 bases from J, with 14 bases between. The CDR3 totals 14 residues. CDR1 and CDR2 (germline): SGHKS, YYEKEE (reference sequence).